This TCR beta chain is from a study of OX40 agonist ivuxolimab in advanced cancers. Only in-frame clones appear in the TCRdb table, and some are missing; sequencing was by immunoSEQ multiplex PCR. The sample yields about 90,000 clones, approximately 91% seen once. Source: CD4+ or CD8+ T cells sorted from blood, taken in a trial of the OX40 agonist ivuxolimab. The sequence derives from an adult with an advanced solid tumor such as melanoma, head and neck, liver or kidney cancer.

CDR3 loop: CASRTGVSTDTQYF. The CDR3 DNA reads as TGTGCCAGTAGAACAGGGGTCTCGACAGATACGCAGTATTTT. V usage is TRBV19 and J usage is TRBJ2-3; TRBD1 matches 7 bases. V shed 6 bases and J 3 bases; nucleotides not matched to a gene: 6. CDR3 length: 14 amino acids. The germline V gene encodes CDR1 LNHDA and CDR2 SQIVND (reference sequence).